This is a list of T cell receptor beta chains from one sample in a study of shared clonotypes between healthy human individuals. Sequencing used immunoSEQ multiplex PCR; TCRdb keeps in-frame clones, though not all of them. In the table there are about 2.2 million clones, approximately 94% of which are singletons. Material for sequencing was naive CD8+ T cells from PBMCs. The receptors were gathered from a man between 18 and 29 years old in good health. Some clones in this sample may be carry-over from other donors' samples. Both conserved end residues are part of each CDR3. Clone size is shown for a subset of rows, as once, few, many or a class of expanded clone.

clone size	V gene	J gene	CDR3 protein
.	TRBV5-4	TRBJ2-7	CASSSEQGSNEQYF
once	TRBV6-1	TRBJ2-1	CASSVFGIAGESYNEQFF
.	TRBV30	TRBJ1-5	CAWSNPSGGQPQHF
.	TRBV7-3	TRBJ2-7	CASSPPPPGSYEQYF
.	TRBV7-9	TRBJ1-1	CASSLAEGTNTEAFF
.	TRBV6-1	TRBJ2-5	CASSEDPGQGPTKETQYF
.	TRBV7-6	TRBJ2-1	CASSLVRGNNEQFF
.	TRBV27	TRBJ1-2	CASRSGVFGYTF
.	TRBV9	TRBJ2-7	CASSPTDRDYEQYF
.	TRBV7-9	TRBJ2-7	CASSSQGAEQYF
.	TRBV28	TRBJ1-4	CASSSARTGGPNEKLFF
.	TRBV2	TRBJ2-7	CASSAGDRVGYEQYF
.	TRBV11-2	TRBJ2-1	CASSLGIDRYNEQFF
.	TRBV6-6	TRBJ2-3	CASMRSTDTQYF
.	TRBV7-3	TRBJ2-3	CASSLNVWDTQYF
once	TRBV7-9	TRBJ2-5	CASSLGGRETQYF
.	TRBV6-5	TRBJ1-1	CASRRTGASTEAFF
few	TRBV19	TRBJ1-1	CASTFGGYTEAFF
.	TRBV6-1	TRBJ2-2	CASSDVGWGTSGTGELFF
.	TRBV7-9	TRBJ2-1	CASSSLYRGNNEQFF
.	TRBV29-1	TRBJ2-2	CSVGQKGNTGELFF
.	TRBV11-2	TRBJ2-1	CASSPGTIGEQFF
once	TRBV6-1	TRBJ2-7	CASSVGRAGEQYF